This TCR beta chain was recorded in a study of post-analysis software for immune sequencing data. As for the study in general: There were relapsing-remitting, secondary progressive and progressive-relapsing multiple sclerosis among the disease courses included.

The ends lost 7 bases at V and 5 bases at J; junction bases unmatched: 7. The CDR3 spans 15 residues. The V gene's germline CDR1 is MNHEY and CDR2 SVGAGI. The TCR beta cDNA libraries carried unique molecular identifiers. Via MiXCR, TCRdb re-called the PCR reads, giving one row per CDR3 protein. This table has roughly 600,000 distinct CDR3 sequences, 44% appearing once. Study results and limitations: Relative to controls, patients with multiple sclerosis showed significantly lower normalized Chao1 diversity. Patients used a handful of TRBV segments, including TRBV5-6, TRBV5-1 and TRBV20-1, more often than controls.

This clonotype was observed a handful of times. No antigen is known for it. Sequencing was performed on blood. This TCR derives from a girl aged 10 to 17 with multiple sclerosis. This sequence joins TRBV6-5 and TRBJ2-5; 13 bases agree with TRBD2. The DNA of the CDR3 is TGTGCCAGCACCGGGGGACTAGCGGGGAGGGAGACCCAGTACTTC. It specifies CASTGGLAGRETQYF.